Listed below are T cell receptor beta chains from one sample, sequenced in a study of low-dose radiotherapy and immunotherapy resistance in tumors. TCRdb re-analysed the reads in MiXCR, keeping a single row per CDR3 protein. The data contain about 60,000 distinct CDR3 sequences, around 25% of them seen just once; the ten biggest clones take up 5.5% to 6%. The sample was PBMCs, taken before treatment. The receptor source for this set is a male donor with prostate cancer. CDR3s include the opening cysteine and the closing phenylalanine or tryptophan. A D gene is named only where the DNA matches it firmly. Rows give clone size only sometimes, using once, few, many, or a class for an expanded clone.

TRBJ2-5,few,TRBV3-1,NA,TGTGCCAGCAGCCAAGACCGGCGCGAAATAGAGACCCAGTACTTC,CASSQDRREIETQYF
TRBJ1-1,many,TRBV12-5,NA,TGTGCTAGTGGTTTGGTACTTGGGGGGATGAACACTGAAGCTTTCTTT,CASGLVLGGMNTEAFF
TRBJ2-7,medium-sized,TRBV25-1,NA,TGTGCCAGCAAGGGGGAGTTCGGAAGGGCCCCACACGAGCAGTACTTC,CASKGEFGRAPHEQYF
TRBJ2-2,few,TRBV29-1,TRBD1,TGCAGCGTCCTCGGACAGGGGGCTACTAACACCGGGGAGCTGTTTTTT,CSVLGQGATNTGELFF
TRBJ1-5,many,TRBV7-2,NA,TGTGCCAGCAGCCCCGGGATGGGAAGTCAGCCCCAGCATTTT,CASSPGMGSQPQHF
TRBJ2-3,many,TRBV6-2/TRBV6-3,NA,TGTGCCAGCAACTCCCCCGGCACAGATACGCAGTATTTT,CASNSPGTDTQYF
TRBJ1-2,many,TRBV20-1,TRBD1,TGCAGTAAAGGACAGGAGACTTATGGCTACACCTTC,CSKGQETYGYTF
TRBJ2-7,many,TRBV3-1,NA,TGTGCCAGCAGCCCCGGGGTCAACGAGCAGTACTTC,CASSPGVNEQYF
TRBJ2-5,NA,TRBV3-1,NA,TGTGCCAGCAGCCATGGGACCCAGGGGACCCAGTACTTC,CASSHGTQGTQYF
TRBJ2-1,many,TRBV20-1,NA,TGCAGTGCTAGAGATACCGGGGGCTCCTACAATGAGCAGTTCTTC,CSARDTGGSYNEQFF
TRBJ1-2,many,TRBV6-2/TRBV6-3,NA,TGTGCCAGCGCGGGTCCGGGCGGCTACACCTTC,CASAGPGGYTF